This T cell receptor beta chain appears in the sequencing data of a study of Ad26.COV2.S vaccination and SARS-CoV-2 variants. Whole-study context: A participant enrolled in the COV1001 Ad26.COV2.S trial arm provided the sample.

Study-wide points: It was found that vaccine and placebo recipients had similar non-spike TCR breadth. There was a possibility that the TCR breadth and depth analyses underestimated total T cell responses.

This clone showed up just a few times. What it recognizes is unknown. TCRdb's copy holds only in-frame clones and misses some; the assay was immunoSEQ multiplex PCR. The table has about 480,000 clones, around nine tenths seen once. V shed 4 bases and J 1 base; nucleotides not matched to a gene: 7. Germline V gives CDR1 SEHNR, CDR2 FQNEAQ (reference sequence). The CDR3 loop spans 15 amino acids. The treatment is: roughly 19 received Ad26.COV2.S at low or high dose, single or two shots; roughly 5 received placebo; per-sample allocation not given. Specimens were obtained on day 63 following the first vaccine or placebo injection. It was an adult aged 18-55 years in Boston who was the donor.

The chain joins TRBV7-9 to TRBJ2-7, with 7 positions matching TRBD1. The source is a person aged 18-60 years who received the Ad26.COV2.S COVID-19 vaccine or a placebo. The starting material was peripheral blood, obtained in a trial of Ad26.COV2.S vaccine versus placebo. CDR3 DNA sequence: TGTGCCAGCAGCTCCGTCCGGGACAGATCCTACGAGCAGTACTTC. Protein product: CASSSVRDRSYEQYF. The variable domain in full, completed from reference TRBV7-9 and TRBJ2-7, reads DTGVSQNPRHKITKRGQNVTFRCDPISEHNRLYWYRQTLGQGPEFLTYFQNEAQLEKSRLLSDRFSAERPKGSFSTLEIQRTEQGDSAMYLCASSSVRDRSYEQYFGPGTRLTVT.